Listed below are T cell receptor beta chains from one sample, sequenced in a study of blood T cell repertoires in COVID-19. Assay used: immunoSEQ multiplex PCR; TCRdb lists only in-frame clones, some missing. Here the sample spans more than 45,000 clones, about 80% being singletons. The specimen was peripheral blood. These receptors all stem from a woman aged 60-75 years with acute or convalescent COVID-19. CDR3s include the opening cysteine and the closing phenylalanine or tryptophan. D genes are given only for firm matches. Expanded clones get a size class; other rows say once, few or many, or leave the size out.

>-|TRBV5-1|TRBD2|TRBJ2-2
CASSPLLAGGRGELFF
TGCGCCAGCAGCCCCTTACTAGCGGGGGGCCGCGGGGAGCTGTTTTTT
>-|TRBV24-1|-|TRBJ2-1
CATSEAVMVHEQFF
TGTGCCACCTCTGAAGCGGTAATGGTTCATGAGCAGTTCTTC
>-|TRBV6-4|-|TRBJ1-6
CASSEEGNSPLHF
TGTGCCAGCAGTGAGGAGGGTAATTCACCCCTCCACTTT
>-|TRBV6-5|-|TRBJ1-2
CASRPTTNYGYTF
TGTGCCAGCAGACCAACAACCAACTATGGCTACACCTTC
>-|TRBV18|TRBD1|TRBJ1-2
CASSLTRDRGLVYGYTF
TGTGCCAGCTCACTTACCCGGGACAGGGGGCTGGTCTATGGCTACACCTTC
>-|TRBV5-6|-|TRBJ1-5
CASSFATVGQPQHF
TGTGCCAGCAGCTTCGCGACAGTGGGTCAGCCCCAGCATTTT
>-|TRBV7-2|-|TRBJ1-6
CASSLGEPGSNSPLHF
TGTGCCAGCAGCTTAGGAGAGCCGGGGTCGAATTCACCCCTCCACTTT
>-|TRBV2|TRBD1|TRBJ1-2
CASSTSQGNGFGYTF
TGTGCCAGCAGTACCTCACAGGGGAATGGGTTTGGCTACACCTTC
>-|TRBV19|-|TRBJ1-1
CAIRPDKNTEAFF
TGTGCCATAAGACCCGACAAGAACACTGAAGCTTTCTTT
>-|TRBV28|TRBD1|TRBJ1-4
CASRTTYGQGSEKLFF
TGTGCCAGCAGGACCACCTATGGACAGGGGTCCGAAAAACTGTTTTTT
>-|TRBV2|TRBD1|TRBJ2-2
CASINSQGASGELFF
TGTGCCAGCATCAACAGCCAGGGGGCTTCTGGGGAGCTGTTTTTT
>-|TRBV15|-|TRBJ2-7
CATSPQISGSYEQYF
TGTGCCACCAGCCCTCAGATTAGTGGGAGCTACGAGCAGTACTTC
>-|TRBV5-6|-|TRBJ2-5
CASSFGAGKETQYF
TGTGCCAGCAGCTTCGGCGCGGGAAAAGAGACCCAGTACTTC
>-|TRBV5-1|-|TRBJ2-5
CASSFPGGPHQETQYF
TGCGCCAGCAGCTTCCCCGGGGGTCCGCACCAAGAGACCCAGTACTTC
>-|TRBV6-5|-|TRBJ1-1
CASSVGAGDTEAFF
TGTGCCAGCAGCGTAGGGGCGGGGGACACTGAAGCTTTCTTT
>-|TRBV3-1/TRBV3-2|-|TRBJ2-7
CASSQGLDEQYF
TGTGCCAGCAGCCAAGGTTTAGACGAGCAGTACTTC
>-|TRBV28|-|TRBJ1-1
CASRLDSLNTEAFF
TGTGCCAGCAGATTGGACAGCTTGAACACTGAAGCTTTCTTT
>-|TRBV5-1|-|TRBJ2-5
CASSLVAALQETQYF
TGCGCCAGCAGCTTGGTAGCGGCACTCCAAGAGACCCAGTACTTC
>-|TRBV6-5|TRBD1|TRBJ1-1
CASSYSTGVMNTEAFF
TGTGCCAGCAGTTACTCGACAGGGGTTATGAACACTGAAGCTTTCTTT
>-|TRBV6-5|-|TRBJ1-4
CASFYGPGSSEKLFF
TGTGCCAGCTTCTACGGGCCAGGGTCTTCTGAAAAACTGTTTTTT
>-|TRBV28|-|TRBJ1-1
CASRSLNGGTEAFF
TGTGCCAGCAGAAGCCTTAACGGGGGGACTGAAGCTTTCTTT
>-|TRBV9|TRBD2|TRBJ2-1
CASSVGTSGDNEQFF
TGTGCCAGCAGCGTAGGTACTAGCGGGGACAATGAGCAGTTCTTC
>few|TRBV11-2|TRBD2|TRBJ2-3
CASSFGGGAPDTQYF
TGTGCCAGCAGCTTCGGCGGGGGGGCCCCAGATACGCAGTATTTT
>once|TRBV5-6|-|TRBJ1-1
CASSLSSGTGNTEAFF
TGTGCCAGCAGCCTGAGTTCGGGGACTGGGAACACTGAAGCTTTCTTT
>-|TRBV13|TRBD2|TRBJ2-7
CASSQTSTYEQYF
TGTGCCAGCAGTCAGACTAGCACGTACGAGCAGTACTTC
>-|TRBV9|TRBD1|TRBJ1-2
CASSDRQGKGYTF
TGTGCCAGCAGCGATAGACAGGGGAAAGGCTACACCTTC
>-|TRBV7-8|TRBD2|TRBJ2-7
CASSSWPLGGDEQYF
TGTGCCAGCAGCAGTTGGCCACTGGGGGGGGACGAGCAGTACTTC
>-|TRBV7-2|-|TRBJ2-7
CASSLVGGLQEQYF
TGTGCCAGCAGCTTAGTAGGCGGGCTCCAGGAGCAGTACTTC
>-|TRBV5-1|TRBD2|TRBJ2-1
CASSVRTSGEQFF
TGCGCCAGCAGCGTCCGGACTAGCGGAGAGCAGTTCTTC
>few|TRBV4-1|-|TRBJ2-4
CASSQVLPKGENIQYF
TGCGCCAGCAGCCAAGTCTTGCCCAAGGGAGAAAACATTCAGTACTTC
>-|TRBV6-5|-|TRBJ2-3
CASKKGDKHGDTQYF
TGTGCCAGCAAAAAAGGGGACAAGCATGGGGATACGCAGTATTTT
>once|TRBV4-1|-|TRBJ1-2
CASSQDWTLGRGYTF
TGCGCCAGCAGCCAAGATTGGACCCTGGGGAGAGGCTACACCTTC
>-|TRBV12-5|-|TRBJ1-2
CASDPGLDHGYTF
TGTGCTAGTGACCCGGGACTGGACCATGGCTACACCTTC
>once|TRBV14|-|TRBJ1-3
CASSQFSGSGNTIYF
TGTGCCAGCAGCCAATTTTCGGGATCTGGAAACACCATATATTTT
>-|TRBV11-2|-|TRBJ2-1
CASSPGSRPADEQFF
TGTGCCAGCAGCCCTGGGTCTCGCCCTGCGGATGAGCAGTTCTTC
>-|TRBV6-5|TRBD2|TRBJ2-7
CASTSGGTYEQYF
TGTGCCAGCACAAGCGGGGGGACCTACGAGCAGTACTTC
>-|TRBV9|-|TRBJ2-1
CASSVVQGIYNEQFF
TGTGCCAGCAGCGTAGTCCAGGGTATCTACAATGAGCAGTTCTTC
>-|TRBV6-5|TRBD1|TRBJ1-6
CASERQGSYNSPLHF
TGTGCCAGCGAGCGACAGGGCTCCTATAATTCACCCCTCCACTTT
>-|TRBV10-2|TRBD1|TRBJ1-1
CASSESRTGGNTEAFF
TGCGCCAGCAGTGAGTCAAGGACAGGGGGGAACACTGAAGCTTTCTTT
>-|TRBV5-1|-|TRBJ1-3
CASSLAAGTGGNTIYF
TGCGCCAGCAGCTTGGCCGCCGGGACTGGGGGAAACACCATATATTTT
>-|TRBV12-5|-|TRBJ1-5
CASGFMGANQPQHF
TGTGCTAGTGGTTTTATGGGGGCTAATCAGCCCCAGCATTTT
>few|TRBV12-3/TRBV12-4|-|TRBJ2-3
CASTQNTDTQYF
TGTGCCAGCACGCAGAACACAGATACGCAGTATTTT
>-|TRBV5-1|TRBD1|TRBJ2-6
CASSRAGGPGANVLTF
TGCGCCAGCAGCAGGGCAGGGGGCCCCGGGGCCAACGTCCTGACTTTC
>-|TRBV9|TRBD2|TRBJ2-1
CASSVLAGGPDEQFF
TGTGCCAGCAGCGTATTAGCGGGGGGGCCCGATGAGCAGTTCTTC
>-|TRBV4-2|-|TRBJ1-5
CASSQGGAGGNQPQHF
TGTGCCAGCAGCCAAGGGGGGGCGGGAGGCAATCAGCCCCAGCATTTT
>-|TRBV19|-|TRBJ1-2
CASSIDDTNYGYTF
TGTGCCAGTAGTATAGATGACACTAACTATGGCTACACCTTC
>few|TRBV4-2|TRBD1|TRBJ2-7
CASSLTGGSYEQYF
TGTGCCAGCAGCCTTACAGGGGGATCATACGAGCAGTACTTC
>-|TRBV7-2|-|TRBJ1-1
CASSLVGYTEAFF
TGTGCCAGCAGCTTAGTCGGGTACACTGAAGCTTTCTTT
>-|TRBV19|TRBD2|TRBJ2-1
CASSISSGGHNEQFF
TGTGCCAGTAGTATTTCTAGCGGGGGCCACAATGAGCAGTTCTTC
>-|TRBV27|-|TRBJ1-6
CASSRSVGDPLHF
TGTGCCAGCAGTCGTTCCGTGGGAGATCCCCTCCACTTT
>-|TRBV4-2|-|TRBJ1-4
CASSQTGESEKLFF
TGTGCCAGCAGCCAGACGGGGGAGAGTGAAAAACTGTTTTTT
>few|TRBV29-1|-|TRBJ2-2
CSVRRSGELFF
TGCAGCGTTCGACGGAGCGGGGAGCTGTTTTTT